This T cell receptor beta chain derives from a study of blood T cell repertoires in COVID-19. About the study: There were acute and convalescent COVID-19 samples, and they came from the United States, Italy and Spain.

Germline lookup yields CDR1 SNHLY and CDR2 FYNNEI. CDR3 length: 18 amino acids. The V and J ends lost 6 bases and 4 bases respectively, with 27 bases between them. In the original processing: Amplification of reference gene primers was used by the study to estimate nucleated cell counts. This table comes from immunoSEQ multiplex PCR, and its TCRdb copy is limited to in-frame clones, with some not included. V, J and clone size were drawn from that table, and D and trimming were deduced from the DNA. The repertoire holds hundreds of thousands of clones, with around 90% as singletons. This sequence was found in a man in his late teens or twenties with active or convalescent COVID-19. The source material was peripheral blood. The chain joins TRBV2 to TRBJ1-1; D is perhaps TRBD1 (5 bases). Here the CDR3 DNA reads TGTGCCAGCAGCCATAAAGACCGGGCCATCTTAGGGGCCACTGAAGCTTTCTTT. It translates to CASSHKDRAILGATEAFF.